This T cell receptor (beta chain) emerged from a study of cytomegalovirus exposure and HLA in healthy donors. Clones were read by immunoSEQ multiplex PCR, and TCRdb kept only the in-frame ones, dropping some. Of approximately 200,000 clones listed, roughly 80% are singletons. The CDR3 runs to 14 residues. The V end lost 5 bases, the J end lost 3 bases, and 13 bases lay between the germline ends. Germline V gives CDR1 MNHEY, CDR2 SMNVEV (reference sequence). Material: PBMCs. This chain uses TRBV27 with TRBJ2-5; a possible D gene is TRBD2 (5 bases). The clonotype originates from a man younger than 35 in good health and CMV-seropositive. In nucleotides, the CDR3 is TGTGCCAGCAGTCCGCCCGGGATCGAAGAGACCCAGTACTTC. This gives the protein CASSPPGIEETQYF.